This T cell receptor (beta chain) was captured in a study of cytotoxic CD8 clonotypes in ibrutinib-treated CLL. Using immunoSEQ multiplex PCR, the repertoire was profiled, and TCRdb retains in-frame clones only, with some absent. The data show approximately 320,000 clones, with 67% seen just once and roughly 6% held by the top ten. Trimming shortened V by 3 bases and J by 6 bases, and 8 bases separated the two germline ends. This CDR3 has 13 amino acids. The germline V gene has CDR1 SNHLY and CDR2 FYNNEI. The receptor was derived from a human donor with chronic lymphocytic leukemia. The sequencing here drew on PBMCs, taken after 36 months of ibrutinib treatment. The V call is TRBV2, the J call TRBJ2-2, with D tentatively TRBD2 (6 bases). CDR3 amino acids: CASSEGGPGELFF. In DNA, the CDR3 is TGTGCCAGCAGTGAGGGGGGTCCCGGGGAGCTGTTTTTT.